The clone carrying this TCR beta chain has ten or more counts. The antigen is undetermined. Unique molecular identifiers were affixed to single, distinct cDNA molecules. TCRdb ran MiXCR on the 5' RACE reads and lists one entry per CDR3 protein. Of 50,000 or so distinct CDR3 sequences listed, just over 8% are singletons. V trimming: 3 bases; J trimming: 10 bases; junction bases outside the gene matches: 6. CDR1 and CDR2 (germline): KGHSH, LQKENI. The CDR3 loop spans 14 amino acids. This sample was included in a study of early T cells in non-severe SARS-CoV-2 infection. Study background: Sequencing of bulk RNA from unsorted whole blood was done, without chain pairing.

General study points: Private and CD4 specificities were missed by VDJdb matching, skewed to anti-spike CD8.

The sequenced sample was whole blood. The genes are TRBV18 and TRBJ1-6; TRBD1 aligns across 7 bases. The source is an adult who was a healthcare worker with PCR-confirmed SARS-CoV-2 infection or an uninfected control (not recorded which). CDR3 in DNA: TGTGCCAGCTCACCTACAGGGGAAAGATCACCCCTCCACTTT. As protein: CASSPTGERSPLHF.